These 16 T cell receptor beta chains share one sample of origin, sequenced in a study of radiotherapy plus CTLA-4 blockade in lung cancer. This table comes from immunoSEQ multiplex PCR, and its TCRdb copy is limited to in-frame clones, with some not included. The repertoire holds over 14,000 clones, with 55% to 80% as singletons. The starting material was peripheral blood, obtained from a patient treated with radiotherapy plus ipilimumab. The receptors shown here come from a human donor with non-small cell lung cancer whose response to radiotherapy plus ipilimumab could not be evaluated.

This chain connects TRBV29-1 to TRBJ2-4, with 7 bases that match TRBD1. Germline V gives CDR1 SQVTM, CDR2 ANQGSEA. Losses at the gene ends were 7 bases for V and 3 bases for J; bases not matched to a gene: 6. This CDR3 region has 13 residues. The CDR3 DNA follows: TGCAGCGCTGAGGGGGCGAACAAAAACATTCAGTACTTC. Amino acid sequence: CSAEGANKNIQYF.

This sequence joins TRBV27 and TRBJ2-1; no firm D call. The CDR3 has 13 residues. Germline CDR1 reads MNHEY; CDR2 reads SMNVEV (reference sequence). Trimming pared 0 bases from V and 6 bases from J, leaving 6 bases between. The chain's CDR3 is CASSLSRLNEQFF. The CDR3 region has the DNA TGTGCCAGCAGTTTATCGAGGCTCAATGAGCAGTTCTTC.

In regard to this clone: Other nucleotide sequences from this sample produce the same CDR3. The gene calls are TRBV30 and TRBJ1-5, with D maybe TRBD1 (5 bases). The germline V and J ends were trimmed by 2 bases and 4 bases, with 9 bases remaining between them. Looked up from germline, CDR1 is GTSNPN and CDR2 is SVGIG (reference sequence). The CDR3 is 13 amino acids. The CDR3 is CAWSPQGNQPQHF. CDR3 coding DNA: TGTGCCTGGAGTCCGCAGGGAAATCAGCCCCAGCATTTT.

The CDR3 DNA follows: TGCAGTGCTATCCAGGGTAGTGGCTACACCTTC. Protein sequence: CSAIQGSGYTF. This rearrangement joins TRBV20-1 to TRBJ1-2, with D tentatively TRBD1 (5 bases). Germline V gene data show CDR1 as DFQATT and CDR2 as SNEGSKA (reference sequence). The CDR3 sequence is 11 residues long. Trimming left V 4 bases short and J 7 bases short, with 10 bases between.

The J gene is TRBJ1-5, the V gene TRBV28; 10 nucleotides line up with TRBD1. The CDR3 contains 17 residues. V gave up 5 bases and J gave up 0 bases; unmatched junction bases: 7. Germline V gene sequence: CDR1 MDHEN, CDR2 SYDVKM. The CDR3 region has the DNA TGTGCCAGCAGTACGGACAGGGGGTCTTATAGCAATCAGCCCCAGCATTTT. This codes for CASSTDRGSYSNQPQHF.

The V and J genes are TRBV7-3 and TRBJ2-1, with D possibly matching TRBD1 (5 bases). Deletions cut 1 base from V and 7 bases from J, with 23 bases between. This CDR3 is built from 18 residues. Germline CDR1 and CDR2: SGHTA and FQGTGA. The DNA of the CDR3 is TGTGCCAGCAGCTTAAGGGCTACCACCTTTATTCCAGGGAATGAGCAGTTCTTC. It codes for CASSLRATTFIPGNEQFF.

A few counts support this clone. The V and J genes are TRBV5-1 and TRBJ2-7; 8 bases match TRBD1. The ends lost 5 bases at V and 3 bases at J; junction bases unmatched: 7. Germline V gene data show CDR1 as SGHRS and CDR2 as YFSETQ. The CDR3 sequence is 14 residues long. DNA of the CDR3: TGCGCCAGCAGTCCTCCGGGACAGGTCTACGAGCAGTACTTC. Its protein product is CASSPPGQVYEQYF.

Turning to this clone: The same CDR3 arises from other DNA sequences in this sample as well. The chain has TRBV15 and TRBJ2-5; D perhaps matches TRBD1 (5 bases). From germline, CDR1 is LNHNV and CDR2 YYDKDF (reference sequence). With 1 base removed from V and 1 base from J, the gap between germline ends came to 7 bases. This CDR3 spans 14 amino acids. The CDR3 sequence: CATSRGDSQETQYF. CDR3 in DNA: TGTGCCACCAGCAGAGGTGACAGCCAAGAGACCCAGTACTTC.

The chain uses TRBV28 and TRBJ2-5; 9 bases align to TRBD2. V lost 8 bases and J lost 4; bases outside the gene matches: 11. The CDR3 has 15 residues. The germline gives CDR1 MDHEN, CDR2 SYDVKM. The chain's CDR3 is CASGGAGGLGETQYF. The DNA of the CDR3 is TGTGCCAGCGGTGGGGCGGGGGGGCTTGGAGAGACCCAGTACTTC.

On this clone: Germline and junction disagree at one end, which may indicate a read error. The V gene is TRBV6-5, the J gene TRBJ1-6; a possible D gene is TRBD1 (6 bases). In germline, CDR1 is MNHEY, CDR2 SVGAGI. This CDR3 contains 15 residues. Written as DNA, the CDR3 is TGTGCCAGCAGTTACGGTTGGGGGCTTAATCCACCCCTCCACTTT. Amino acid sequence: CASSYGWGLNPPLHF.

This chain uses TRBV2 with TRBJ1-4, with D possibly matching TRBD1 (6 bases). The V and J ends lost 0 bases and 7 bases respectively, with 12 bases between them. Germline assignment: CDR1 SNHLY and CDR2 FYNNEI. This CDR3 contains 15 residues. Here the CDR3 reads CASSEAAGVGEKLFF. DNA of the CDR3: TGTGCCAGCAGTGAAGCGGCAGGGGTTGGTGAAAAACTGTTTTTT.

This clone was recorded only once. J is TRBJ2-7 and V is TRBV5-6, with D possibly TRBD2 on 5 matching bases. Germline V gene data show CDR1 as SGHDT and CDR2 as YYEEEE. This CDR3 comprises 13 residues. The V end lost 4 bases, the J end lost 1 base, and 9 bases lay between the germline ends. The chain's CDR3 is CASSRPGSYEQYF. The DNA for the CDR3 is TGTGCCAGCAGCAGACCGGGATCCTACGAGCAGTACTTC. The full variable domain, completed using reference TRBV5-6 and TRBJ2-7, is DAGVTQSPTHLIKTRGQQVTLRCSPKSGHDTVSWYQQALGQGPQFIFQYYEEEERQRGNFPDRFSGHQFPNYSSELNVNALLLGDSALYLCASSRPGSYEQYFGPGTRLTVT.

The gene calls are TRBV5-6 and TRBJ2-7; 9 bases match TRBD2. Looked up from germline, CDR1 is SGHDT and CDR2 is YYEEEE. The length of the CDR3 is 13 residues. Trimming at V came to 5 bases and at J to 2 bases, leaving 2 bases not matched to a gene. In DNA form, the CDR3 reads TGTGCCAGCAGTAGCGGGGGAGCCTACGAGCAGTACTTC. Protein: CASSSGGAYEQYF.

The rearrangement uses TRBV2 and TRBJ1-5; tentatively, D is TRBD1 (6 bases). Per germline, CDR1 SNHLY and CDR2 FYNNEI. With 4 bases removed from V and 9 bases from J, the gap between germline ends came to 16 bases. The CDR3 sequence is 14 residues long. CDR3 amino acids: CASSGGIQGRPQHF. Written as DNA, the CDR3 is TGTGCCAGCAGTGGGGGGATACAGGGACGGCCCCAGCATTTT.

The CDR3 nucleotides read TGTGCCAGCGGACAGGGAACCTATGGCTACACCTTC. This translates into CASGQGTYGYTF. J is TRBJ1-2 and V is TRBV6-1, with 8 bases identical to TRBD1. The V gene end was trimmed by 8 bases and the J gene end by 4 bases; junction bases not matched to a gene: 3. Germline V gene data show CDR1 as MNHNS and CDR2 as SASEGT. The CDR3 runs 12 residues.

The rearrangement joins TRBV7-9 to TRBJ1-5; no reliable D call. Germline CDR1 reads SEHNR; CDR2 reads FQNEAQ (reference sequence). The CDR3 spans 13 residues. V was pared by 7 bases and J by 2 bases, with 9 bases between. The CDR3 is CASTPVGNQPQHF. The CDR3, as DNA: TGTGCCAGCACCCCGGTCGGCAATCAGCCCCAGCATTTT.